These 13 T cell receptor beta chains originate from one sample sequenced in a study of blood T cell repertoires in COVID-19. Repertoires were generated with immunoSEQ multiplex PCR, while TCRdb's copy carries only in-frame clones and drops some. The sample holds 650,000 to 800,000 clones; 85% to 90% are singletons and the top ten take more than 0.25%. The sample comprised peripheral blood. Every receptor here comes from a woman younger than 30 with acute or convalescent COVID-19.

This chain joins TRBV19 and TRBJ2-1, with D possibly matching TRBD2 (5 bases). V was trimmed by 1 base and J by 16 bases, leaving 11 bases between them. CDR3 length: 11 amino acids. Per germline, CDR1 LNHDA and CDR2 SQIVND (reference sequence). The chain's CDR3 is CASSIGLFRFF. In DNA form, the CDR3 reads TGTGCCAGTAGTATAGGACTATTTAGATTCTTC.

The V call is TRBV15, the J call TRBJ2-7; TRBD1 is a possible D gene (5 bases). The V gene's germline CDR1 is LNHNV and CDR2 YYDKDF (reference sequence). The CDR3 spans 13 residues. V shed 5 bases and J shed 4 bases, with 12 bases lying between them. The chain's CDR3 is CATSLQVQYEQYF. The CDR3 nucleotides read TGTGCCACCAGCTTACAGGTTCAGTACGAGCAGTACTTC.

This clone appeared once. The V gene is TRBV29-1, the J gene TRBJ1-5; D gene unclear. This CDR3 contains 13 residues. Germline lookup yields CDR1 SQVTM and CDR2 ANQGSEA. The V end was cut by 6 bases, the J end by 6 bases, with 15 bases between. CDR3: CSVSEGVGQPQHF. CDR3 in DNA: TGCAGCGTCTCAGAGGGAGTGGGTCAGCCCCAGCATTTT. Based on the CDR3 plus reference TRBV29-1 and TRBJ1-5, the full variable domain is SAVISQKPSRDICQRGTSLTIQCQVDSQVTMMFWYRQQPGQSLTLIATANQGSEATYESGFVIDKFPISRPNLTFSTLTVSNMSPEDSSIYLCSVSEGVGQPQHFGDGTRLSIL.

This chain joins TRBV6-2 or TRBV6-3 and TRBJ2-1; 8 bases line up with TRBD1. Trimming cost V 2 bases and J 7 bases; bases outside gene matches: 19. From germline, CDR1 is MNHEY and CDR2 SVGEGT. The CDR3 is made up of 19 amino acids. The CDR3 nucleotides are TGTGCCAGCAGTTACGAGACAGGGGCGCTCTTAGGTACTACAAATGAGCAGTTCTTC. Its translation: CASSYETGALLGTTNEQFF.

This CDR3 is CSVASGNHEQFF. Written as DNA, the CDR3 is TGCAGCGTTGCTTCCGGGAATCATGAGCAGTTCTTC. The chain couples TRBV29-1 to TRBJ2-1; D possibly corresponds to TRBD2 (5 bases). The CDR3 totals 12 residues. Germline CDR1 and CDR2: SQVTM and ANQGSEA. V was clipped by 4 bases and J by 8 bases, with 12 bases between them.

The chain has TRBV29-1 and TRBJ2-7, with 12 positions matching TRBD1. The CDR3 loop spans 15 amino acids. The V gene's germline CDR1 is SQVTM and CDR2 ANQGSEA. Trimming at V came to 1 base and at J to 7 bases, leaving 8 bases not matched to a gene. The CDR3 DNA sequence: TGCAGCGTTGAAGGCCCGGGACAGGGGGCAGAAGAGCAGTACTTC. Protein sequence: CSVEGPGQGAEEQYF.

This chain connects TRBV18 to TRBJ1-4; unclear D gene. This CDR3 is 15 amino acids long. V lost 3 bases, J lost 0 bases, and 8 bases lay in between. CDR1 is KGHSH, CDR2 LQKENI, per germline. The chain's CDR3 is CASSPFGTTNEKLFF. The CDR3 DNA reads TGTGCCAGCTCACCGTTCGGGACAACTAATGAAAAACTGTTTTTT.

The J gene is TRBJ1-2, the V gene TRBV25-1; maybe TRBD1 (6 bases). Per germline, CDR1 MGHDK and CDR2 SYGVNS. V shed 4 bases and J shed 8 bases, with 14 bases lying between them. The CDR3 is made up of 13 amino acids. The DNA for the CDR3 is TGTGCCAGCAGTGCCGACAGGTTCTGGGGCTACACCTTC. Amino acids: CASSADRFWGYTF.

The chain uses TRBV27 and TRBJ1-2; a possible D gene is TRBD1 (5 bases). This CDR3 is built from 14 residues. Germline-derived CDR1 and CDR2 are MNHEY and SMNVEV (reference sequence). The ends were cut back, 5 bases at V and 5 bases at J, with 15 bases in the middle. DNA of the CDR3: TGTGCCAGCAGTGCGGACGGCGGGGGTTATGGCTACACCTTC. Encoded protein: CASSADGGGYGYTF.

The rearrangement links TRBV12-5 to TRBJ1-5; D is perhaps TRBD1 (6 bases). V was cut by 2 bases and J by 2 bases, with 16 bases left in between. Looked up from germline, CDR1 is LGHNT and CDR2 is FRNRAP. The CDR3 covers 17 residues. CDR3 amino acids: CASGLIRQASGNQPQHF. CDR3 nucleotide sequence: TGTGCTAGTGGTTTGATCAGACAGGCCTCGGGCAATCAGCCCCAGCATTTT.

V is TRBV14 and J is TRBJ1-1; possible D gene TRBD1, 6 bases. The CDR3 sequence is 15 residues long. Between the trimmed V and J ends, which lost 3 bases and 4 bases, there was a span of 15 bases. CDR1 and CDR2 (germline): SGHDN, FVKESK. The CDR3 DNA follows: TGTGCCAGCAGCCAGAACAGGGTAGGGGGCACTGAAGCTTTCTTT. Protein: CASSQNRVGGTEAFF.

V and J are TRBV27 and TRBJ1-5, with D unclear. Germline V lookup: CDR1 MNHEY, CDR2 SMNVEV (reference sequence). The CDR3 has 12 residues. Between the trimmed V and J ends, which lost 4 bases and 3 bases, there was a span of 4 bases. The CDR3 sequence: CASSSYNQPQHF. In nucleotides, the CDR3 is TGTGCCAGCAGTTCCTACAATCAGCCCCAGCATTTT.

The J gene is TRBJ1-2, the V gene TRBV3-1 (or the pseudogene TRBV3-2); D is possibly TRBD1 (5 bases). The V and J ends lost 3 bases and 8 bases respectively, with 13 bases between them. Germline V gene lookup returns CDR1 LGHDT and CDR2 YNNKEL (reference sequence). The CDR3 runs 13 residues. Here the CDR3 reads CASSHRQGDGYTF. The CDR3 region has the DNA TGTGCCAGCAGCCATCGTCAGGGTGACGGCTACACCTTC.